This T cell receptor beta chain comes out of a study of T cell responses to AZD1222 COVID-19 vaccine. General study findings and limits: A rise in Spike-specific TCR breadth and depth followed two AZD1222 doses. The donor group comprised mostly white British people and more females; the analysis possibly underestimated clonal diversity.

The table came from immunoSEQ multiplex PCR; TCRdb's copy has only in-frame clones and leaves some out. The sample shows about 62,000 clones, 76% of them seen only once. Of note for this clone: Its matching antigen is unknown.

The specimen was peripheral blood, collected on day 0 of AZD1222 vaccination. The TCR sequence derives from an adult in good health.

CDR3 DNA: TGTGCCAGCAGCTTAGCGGGGGGAAGGTCAGGAGCCTACGAGCAGTACTTC. Its translation is CASSLAGGRSGAYEQYF. J is TRBJ2-7 and V is TRBV7-2; the D gene is possibly TRBD2 (6 bases). V lost 0 bases and J 2 bases, leaving 17 bases between the germline ends. From germline, CDR1 is SGHTA and CDR2 FQGNSA. The CDR3 extends over 17 amino acids.